What follows describes a single T cell receptor beta chain. The entry originates in a study of blood T cell repertoires in COVID-19. Here immunoSEQ multiplex PCR was the method, and the copy in TCRdb shows in-frame clones only, minus some. The sample carries about 150,000 clones, approximately 84% recorded once. Between the trimmed V and J ends, which lost 3 bases and 14 bases, there was a span of 17 bases. Germline V gene data show CDR1 as LNHDA and CDR2 as SQIVND (reference sequence). The CDR3 length is 13 residues. The clonotype comes from a man aged 70-80 years with acute or convalescent COVID-19. Material for sequencing was peripheral blood. The chain joins TRBV19 to TRBJ2-1, with a weak D call TRBD1 (6 bases). CDR3 residues: CASSIGGPQGKFF. CDR3 bases: TGTGCCAGTAGTATCGGTGGTCCACAGGGAAAGTTCTTC.